This is a list of T cell receptor beta chains from one sample in a study of radiotherapy plus CTLA-4 blockade in lung cancer. Libraries were prepared by immunoSEQ multiplex PCR; TCRdb keeps only in-frame clonotypes and omits some of them. The sample carries about 38,000 clones, about 80% recorded once. Sequencing used peripheral blood, obtained from a patient treated with radiotherapy plus ipilimumab. The receptors here all came from a human donor with non-small cell lung cancer who had stable disease on radiotherapy plus ipilimumab. The CDR3 runs from the conserved cysteine through the conserved F or W. Each record gives: J gene, D gene, V gene, clone size, CDR3 protein, CDR3 DNA. D genes are given only for firm matches. Size values are once, few and many counts, or a class for expanded clones, and some rows have none.

j_call: TRBJ2-4; d_call: NA; v_call: TRBV29-1; clone_size: NA; cdr3_aa: CSVRQNLAKNIQYF; cdr3_nt: TGCAGCGTGAGACAGAATCTAGCCAAAAACATTCAGTACTTC
j_call: TRBJ1-6; d_call: NA; v_call: TRBV7-9; clone_size: NA; cdr3_aa: CASSVGGRNSPLHF; cdr3_nt: TGTGCCAGCAGCGTAGGGGGGCGGAATTCACCCCTCCACTTT
j_call: TRBJ2-3; d_call: NA; v_call: TRBV27; clone_size: NA; cdr3_aa: CASKRGLVTKDTQYF; cdr3_nt: TGTGCCAGCAAGAGGGGCCTCGTAACGAAAGATACGCAGTATTTT
j_call: TRBJ2-1; d_call: NA; v_call: TRBV19; clone_size: NA; cdr3_aa: CASSIARGLYNEQFF; cdr3_nt: TGTGCCAGTAGTATAGCTCGGGGGCTTTACAATGAGCAGTTCTTC
j_call: TRBJ2-1; d_call: NA; v_call: TRBV5-1; clone_size: NA; cdr3_aa: CASSFLTNPSRANEQFF; cdr3_nt: TGCGCCAGCAGCTTCCTAACTAACCCTAGTCGTGCAAATGAGCAGTTCTTC
j_call: TRBJ2-3; d_call: NA; v_call: TRBV6-5; clone_size: once; cdr3_aa: CASTQGNTDTQYF; cdr3_nt: TGTGCCAGCACCCAGGGTAATACAGATACGCAGTATTTT
j_call: TRBJ1-5; d_call: NA; v_call: TRBV13; clone_size: large; cdr3_aa: CASSLGQRVSPQHF; cdr3_nt: TGTGCCAGCAGCTTAGGGCAAAGGGTAAGTCCCCAGCATTTT
j_call: TRBJ1-5; d_call: NA; v_call: TRBV7-9; clone_size: NA; cdr3_aa: CASSLEGDQPQHF; cdr3_nt: TGTGCCAGCAGCTTAGAGGGGGACCAGCCCCAGCATTTT
j_call: TRBJ2-5; d_call: NA; v_call: TRBV27; clone_size: few; cdr3_aa: CASSFGGSSQETQYF; cdr3_nt: TGTGCCAGCAGTTTCGGGGGATCGTCACAAGAGACCCAGTACTTC
j_call: TRBJ2-1; d_call: TRBD2; v_call: TRBV5-1; clone_size: NA; cdr3_aa: CASSSGLAGGWNEQFF; cdr3_nt: TGCGCCAGCAGCTCGGGACTAGCGGGGGGTTGGAATGAGCAGTTCTTC
j_call: TRBJ1-2; d_call: NA; v_call: TRBV6-1; clone_size: NA; cdr3_aa: CASSYGSGGYTF; cdr3_nt: TGTGCCAGCAGTTATGGTTCGGGAGGCTACACCTTC
j_call: TRBJ1-3; d_call: NA; v_call: TRBV5-1; clone_size: NA; cdr3_aa: CASSPGPREGNTIYF; cdr3_nt: TGCGCCAGCAGCCCTGGTCCCAGGGAGGGGAACACCATATATTTT
j_call: TRBJ1-5; d_call: TRBD1; v_call: TRBV28; clone_size: NA; cdr3_aa: CASNEQGQGAQPQHF; cdr3_nt: TGTGCCAGTAACGAACAGGGACAGGGGGCCCAGCCCCAGCATTTT
j_call: TRBJ2-7; d_call: TRBD1; v_call: TRBV5-1; clone_size: NA; cdr3_aa: CASSSLLGTGCEQYF; cdr3_nt: TGCGCCAGCAGCTCACTGCTCGGGACAGGATGCGAGCAGTACTTC
j_call: TRBJ1-1; d_call: TRBD1; v_call: TRBV18; clone_size: NA; cdr3_aa: CASSPLRRAGGVGNTEAFF; cdr3_nt: TGTGCCAGCTCACCACTGCGGCGGGCAGGGGGCGTGGGGAACACTGAAGCTTTCTTT
j_call: TRBJ2-2; d_call: TRBD1; v_call: TRBV4-3; clone_size: few; cdr3_aa: CASSQDQGATNTGELFF; cdr3_nt: TGCGCCAGCAGCCAAGATCAGGGGGCTACGAACACCGGGGAGCTGTTTTTT
j_call: TRBJ1-6; d_call: TRBD1; v_call: TRBV7-7; clone_size: NA; cdr3_aa: CASSLGDRGPLHF; cdr3_nt: TGTGCCAGCAGCTTAGGAGACAGGGGACCCCTCCACTTT
j_call: TRBJ2-5; d_call: TRBD2; v_call: TRBV5-1; clone_size: NA; cdr3_aa: CASSLTGTSLQETQYF; cdr3_nt: TGCGCCAGCAGCTTAACCGGGACTAGCCTACAAGAGACCCAGTACTTC
j_call: TRBJ1-3; d_call: NA; v_call: TRBV18; clone_size: few; cdr3_aa: CASSPDGFDSGNTIYF; cdr3_nt: TGTGCCAGCTCACCGGATGGTTTTGACTCTGGAAACACCATATATTTT
j_call: TRBJ1-1; d_call: TRBD1; v_call: TRBV7-9; clone_size: NA; cdr3_aa: CASSPKLRQGMNTEAFF; cdr3_nt: TGTGCCAGCAGCCCTAAACTCAGACAGGGAATGAACACTGAAGCTTTCTTT
j_call: TRBJ2-2; d_call: TRBD1; v_call: TRBV6-6; clone_size: NA; cdr3_aa: CASSSTGYTGELFF; cdr3_nt: TGTGCCAGCAGTTCGACAGGGTACACCGGGGAGCTGTTTTTT
j_call: TRBJ2-7; d_call: NA; v_call: TRBV2; clone_size: once; cdr3_aa: CASSGPGNGDRYEQYF; cdr3_nt: TGTGCCAGCAGTGGACCGGGAAACGGGGATAGGTACGAGCAGTACTTC
j_call: TRBJ2-5; d_call: NA; v_call: TRBV5-1; clone_size: NA; cdr3_aa: CASSLTQETQYF; cdr3_nt: TGCGCCAGCAGTTTGACCCAAGAGACCCAGTACTTC
j_call: TRBJ1-1; d_call: TRBD1; v_call: TRBV4-1; clone_size: NA; cdr3_aa: CASSHGQGNTEAFF; cdr3_nt: TGCGCCAGCAGCCACGGACAGGGAAACACTGAAGCTTTCTTT
j_call: TRBJ1-6; d_call: TRBD1; v_call: TRBV5-6; clone_size: NA; cdr3_aa: CASSTGQGGSPLHF; cdr3_nt: TGTGCCAGCAGCACGGGACAGGGAGGTTCACCCCTCCACTTT
j_call: TRBJ1-2; d_call: TRBD1; v_call: TRBV11-2; clone_size: NA; cdr3_aa: CASSPDRGANYGYTF; cdr3_nt: TGTGCCAGCAGCCCTGACAGGGGAGCTAACTATGGCTACACCTTC
j_call: TRBJ1-5; d_call: NA; v_call: TRBV5-4; clone_size: NA; cdr3_aa: CASSIAGNQPQHF; cdr3_nt: TGTGCCAGCAGCATTGCCGGAAATCAGCCCCAGCATTTT
j_call: TRBJ1-1; d_call: NA; v_call: TRBV5-6; clone_size: once; cdr3_aa: CASSLDVGPNTEAFF; cdr3_nt: TGTGCCAGCAGCTTGGATGTCGGACCGAACACTGAAGCTTTCTTT
j_call: TRBJ2-1; d_call: TRBD2; v_call: TRBV7-8; clone_size: NA; cdr3_aa: CASSSIAGVSNEQFF; cdr3_nt: TGTGCCAGCAGTTCCATAGCGGGGGTCTCTAATGAGCAGTTCTTC
j_call: TRBJ2-3; d_call: NA; v_call: TRBV20-1; clone_size: NA; cdr3_aa: CSNRATDTQYF; cdr3_nt: TGCAGCAATAGGGCCACAGATACGCAGTATTTT
j_call: TRBJ2-1; d_call: NA; v_call: TRBV6-5; clone_size: NA; cdr3_aa: CASSAGHGSKYEQFF; cdr3_nt: TGTGCCAGCAGTGCTGGACACGGGAGTAAGTATGAGCAGTTCTTC
j_call: TRBJ1-5; d_call: TRBD1; v_call: TRBV6-5; clone_size: NA; cdr3_aa: CASSSDRQNQPQHF; cdr3_nt: TGTGCCAGCAGTTCGGACAGGCAGAATCAGCCCCAGCATTTT
j_call: TRBJ1-1; d_call: NA; v_call: TRBV6-6; clone_size: NA; cdr3_aa: CASGTVGEAFF; cdr3_nt: TGTGCCAGCGGTACAGTCGGTGAAGCTTTCTTT
j_call: TRBJ2-7; d_call: TRBD2; v_call: TRBV7-2; clone_size: NA; cdr3_aa: CASQIAGAYEQYF; cdr3_nt: TGTGCCAGCCAGATAGCGGGGGCCTACGAGCAGTACTTC
j_call: TRBJ1-6; d_call: TRBD1; v_call: TRBV29-1; clone_size: NA; cdr3_aa: CSVGTGTGNSPLHF; cdr3_nt: TGCAGCGTTGGGACAGGGACGGGTAATTCACCCCTCCACTTT
j_call: TRBJ1-2; d_call: TRBD1; v_call: TRBV18; clone_size: NA; cdr3_aa: CASSPPTRQGLYGYTF; cdr3_nt: TGTGCCAGCTCACCCCCTACCCGACAGGGACTCTATGGCTACACCTTC
j_call: TRBJ2-1; d_call: NA; v_call: TRBV5-1; clone_size: few; cdr3_aa: CASSLDRARGEQFF; cdr3_nt: TGCGCCAGCAGCCTGGACCGAGCCCGTGGTGAGCAGTTCTTC
j_call: TRBJ1-2; d_call: NA; v_call: TRBV6-5; clone_size: NA; cdr3_aa: CASSYLEGSGGYTF; cdr3_nt: TGTGCCAGCAGTTACCTCGAGGGGAGTGGAGGCTACACCTTC
j_call: TRBJ2-3; d_call: NA; v_call: TRBV5-1; clone_size: NA; cdr3_aa: CASSSGQSTDTQYF; cdr3_nt: TGCGCCAGCAGCTCCGGACAGAGCACAGATACGCAGTATTTT
j_call: TRBJ2-1; d_call: TRBD2; v_call: TRBV11-2; clone_size: NA; cdr3_aa: CASSLVAGGLNEQFF; cdr3_nt: TGTGCCAGCAGCTTAGTAGCGGGGGGGCTCAATGAGCAGTTCTTC
j_call: TRBJ2-7; d_call: NA; v_call: TRBV5-1; clone_size: NA; cdr3_aa: CASSHQSGESEQYF; cdr3_nt: TGCGCCAGCAGCCACCAGTCTGGGGAAAGCGAGCAGTACTTC
j_call: TRBJ2-1; d_call: TRBD2; v_call: TRBV5-4; clone_size: few; cdr3_aa: CASSRRTSGGLYNEQFF; cdr3_nt: TGTGCCAGCAGCCGAAGGACTAGCGGGGGCCTGTACAATGAGCAGTTCTTC
j_call: TRBJ1-2; d_call: TRBD1; v_call: TRBV19; clone_size: NA; cdr3_aa: CASSVERGLGYGYTF; cdr3_nt: TGTGCCAGTAGTGTTGAGAGGGGGCTGGGCTATGGCTACACCTTC
j_call: TRBJ1-3; d_call: NA; v_call: TRBV2; clone_size: few; cdr3_aa: CASSLSASGNTIYF; cdr3_nt: TGTGCCAGCAGTCTCTCGGCCTCTGGAAACACCATATATTTT
j_call: TRBJ2-7; d_call: NA; v_call: TRBV18; clone_size: NA; cdr3_aa: CASSVGQTQSIYEQYF; cdr3_nt: TGTGCCAGCTCAGTAGGACAGACCCAATCTATCTACGAGCAGTACTTC